This T cell receptor beta chain was sequenced for a study of technical replicates of blood from a few donors. Profiled with immunoSEQ multiplex PCR; TCRdb holds only in-frame clones, not every one. Here the sample spans about 98,000 clones, around 95% being singletons. The sample consisted of T cells isolated from PBMCs. The source is a human donor in good health.

CDR3 nucleotides: TGTGCCAGCAGCTGGCTAGGGGGTTATGAGCAGTTCTTC. It is translated as CASSWLGGYEQFF. The chain is built from TRBV5-6 and TRBJ2-1, with a possible D match to TRBD1 (6 bases). V shed 3 bases and J shed 8 bases, with 12 bases lying between them. Germline V gene lookup returns CDR1 SGHDT and CDR2 YYEEEE. The CDR3 runs to 13 residues.